The 24 T cell receptor beta chains in this list originate from one sample, sequenced in a study of T-cell reconstitution after alpha-beta-depleted transplantation in children. TCRbeta library construction was performed incorporating unique molecular identifiers. MiXCR, run by TCRdb on the PCR reads, gives a single entry per CDR3 protein. Among around 580,000 distinct CDR3 sequences, approximately 22% were seen once, and the ten largest hold around 14%. The sequencing here drew on PBMCs, mostly from graft donor cells, taken 360 days after TCRalphabeta/CD19-depleted stem cell transplant. These receptors came from a boy younger than two who had a stem cell transplant for acute myeloid leukemia, so the T cells may come from the graft donor.

The V call is TRBV5-6, the J call TRBJ2-7; D is uncertain. The CDR3 covers 12 residues. Between the trimmed V and J ends, which lost 2 bases and 2 bases, there was a span of 5 bases. CDR1 is SGHDT and CDR2 is YYEEEE in the germline V gene. The chain's CDR3 is CASSFEAYEQYF. The CDR3 DNA follows: TGTGCCAGCAGCTTCGAGGCCTACGAGCAGTACTTC.

This clonotype was counted only a few times. The chain has TRBV6-5 and TRBJ2-7; D remains unclear. Per the germline V gene, CDR1 is MNHEY and CDR2 is SVGAGI. The V end was cut by 0 bases, the J end by 6 bases, with 9 bases between. The CDR3 is 13 residues long. CDR3 sequence (DNA): TGTGCCAGCAGTTACTCGAGAGTAACCGAGCAGTACTTC. Protein: CASSYSRVTEQYF.

This clonotype came up a few times. The chain couples TRBV7-2 to TRBJ2-1, with 14 positions matching TRBD2. The CDR3 sequence is 17 residues long. Germline V CDR1 and CDR2: SGHTA, FQGNSA. J was trimmed by 8 bases and V by 5 bases; bases with no gene match: 11. In DNA form, the CDR3 reads TGTGCCAGCAGCACCAGGACTAGCGGGGGGTTAACCCATGAGCAGTTCTTC. Protein product: CASSTRTSGGLTHEQFF.

The V and J genes are TRBV12-3 or TRBV12-4 and TRBJ2-3; 7 nucleotides line up with TRBD2. This CDR3 is built from 15 residues. Losses at the gene ends were 1 base for V and 3 bases for J; bases not matched to a gene: 4. Here the CDR3 DNA reads TGTGCCAGCAGTTTAGTAGCGGGTGGAACAGATACGCAGTATTTT. This encodes CASSLVAGGTDTQYF.

This clonotype appeared a single time. J is TRBJ2-1 and V is TRBV12-5; 9 bases agree with TRBD2. V was clipped by 5 bases and J by 4 bases; unmatched bases: 9. Germline CDR1 and CDR2: LGHNT and FRNRAP. CDR3 length: 16 amino acids. Here the CDR3 reads CASGLPLAGPYNEQFF. Written as DNA, the CDR3 is TGTGCTAGTGGTCTACCTCTAGCGGGGCCTTACAATGAGCAGTTCTTC.

This clonotype was seen a handful of times. The chain has TRBV15 and TRBJ2-1; unclear D gene. Deletions cut 2 bases from V and 8 bases from J, with 7 bases between. Germline CDR1 LNHNV, CDR2 YYDKDF (reference sequence). The CDR3 totals 12 residues. The CDR3 bases are TGTGCCACCAGCAGAATCTCATATGAGCAGTTCTTC. This encodes CATSRISYEQFF.

This clonotype came up a few times. The chain couples TRBV24-1 to TRBJ2-2, with 7 bases that match TRBD2. Germline loops: CDR1 KGHDR, CDR2 SFDVKD. Unmatched junction bases numbered 5, after V lost 4 bases and J lost 7 bases. This CDR3 has 14 amino acids. As DNA, the CDR3 is TGTGCCACCAGTGAGGCGGGGGAAGGCGGGGAGCTGTTTTTT. Protein sequence: CATSEAGEGGELFF.

This sequence joins TRBV7-8 and TRBJ2-3; possible D gene TRBD1, 6 bases. The germline V gene has CDR1 SGHVS and CDR2 FQNEAQ. V shed 5 bases and J shed 4 bases, with 13 bases lying between them. This CDR3 is 14 amino acids long. The CDR3 DNA reads TGTGCCAGCAGCCGGAACAGGGAACCAGATACGCAGTATTTT. It specifies CASSRNREPDTQYF.

This clonotype appeared once. The chain joins TRBV15 to TRBJ2-3; perhaps TRBD2 as D (5 bases). V lost 0 bases, J lost 6 bases, and 19 bases lay in between. The CDR3 spans 17 residues. The germline gives CDR1 LNHNV, CDR2 YYDKDF (reference sequence). CDR3 sequence: CATSRDNGLAVGDTQYF. The CDR3 nucleotides are TGTGCCACCAGCAGAGATAATGGGCTAGCCGTAGGGGATACGCAGTATTTT.

This clonotype occurred a few times. The chain employs TRBV12-3 or TRBV12-4 and TRBJ2-7; D is unresolved. V lost 1 base and J 0 bases, leaving 10 bases between the germline ends. There are 15 residues in the CDR3. Written as DNA, the CDR3 is TGTGCCAGCAGTTTAGGGATAGAAAGCTCCTACGAGCAGTACGTC. Translated, it gives CASSLGIESSYEQYV.

The chain carries TRBV25-1 and TRBJ1-2; TRBD1 might be the D (5 bases). Germline lookup yields CDR1 MGHDK and CDR2 SYGVNS. Trimming shortened V by 3 bases and J by 4 bases, and 12 bases separated the two germline ends. The CDR3 has 14 amino acids. CDR3 sequence: CASSDLGAAYGYTF. CDR3 coding DNA: TGTGCCAGCAGTGATCTCGGGGCAGCCTATGGCTACACCTTC.

The V call is TRBV13, the J call TRBJ2-7; D is tentatively TRBD1 or TRBD2 (5 bases each). CDR3 length: 15 amino acids. Germline CDR1 reads PRHDT; CDR2 reads FYEKMQ (reference sequence). Trimming took off 6 bases at V and 3 bases at J, with 18 bases between the two ends. The CDR3 DNA follows: TGTGCCAGCAGTCCAACCCGGGACCTCCACTACGAGCAGTACGTC. It specifies CASSPTRDLHYEQYV.

This clonotype was detected only a few times. The rearrangement joins TRBV30 to TRBJ1-1; no clear D gene. The V end lost 1 base, the J end lost 1 base, and 13 bases lay between the germline ends. This CDR3 spans 15 amino acids. Per the germline V gene, CDR1 is GTSNPN and CDR2 is SVGIG (reference sequence). CDR3 in DNA: TGTGCCTGGAGTGCCAACTTGCGGCGGAACACTGAAGCTTTCTTT. Residues: CAWSANLRRNTEAFF.

In this sample, this clonotype turned up many times. The V call is TRBV20-1, the J call TRBJ2-1; TRBD1 matches at 8 bases. The V gene's germline CDR1 is DFQATT and CDR2 SNEGSKA (reference sequence). V was pared by 4 bases and J by 3 bases, with 14 bases of the junction left unmatched. The CDR3 runs 17 residues. CDR3 sequence: CSANSPDRGRLYNEQFF. The CDR3 DNA is TGCAGTGCTAATTCACCCGACAGGGGCCGGCTCTACAATGAGCAGTTCTTC.

This clonotype was seen many times. The genes are TRBV29-1 and TRBJ2-1; a possible D gene is TRBD1 (5 bases). V was trimmed by 1 base and J by 4 bases, leaving 17 bases between them. Germline CDR1 and CDR2: SQVTM and ANQGSEA. This CDR3 has 16 residues. The CDR3 DNA is TGCAGCGTTGAAGGTCGGCAGGGCCCTTATTACAATGAGCAGTTCTTC. Residues: CSVEGRQGPYYNEQFF.

The chain couples TRBV7-2 to TRBJ1-5, with 9 bases lining up with TRBD1. Germline loops: CDR1 SGHTA, CDR2 FQGNSA. The CDR3 covers 16 residues. Unmatched junction bases numbered 8, after V lost 5 bases and J lost 3 bases. Here the CDR3 reads CASSPTTGGYNQPQHF. The CDR3 coding sequence is TGTGCCAGCAGCCCGACGACAGGGGGGTACAATCAGCCCCAGCATTTT.

The chain couples TRBV20-1 to TRBJ2-7; D might be TRBD1 or TRBD2, each matching 5 bases. Germline V gives CDR1 DFQATT, CDR2 SNEGSKA (reference sequence). This CDR3 is built from 14 residues. V lost 0 bases to trimming and J lost 1 base, with 10 bases between them. The CDR3 here is CSARDEGRSYEQYV. DNA for the CDR3: TGCAGTGCTAGAGATGAGGGGAGATCCTACGAGCAGTACGTC.

This clonotype was seen a few times. The CDR3 here is CSARVRSWSRVGYTF. The CDR3 nucleotides read TGCAGTGCTAGAGTTCGCAGCTGGAGTCGGGTTGGCTACACCTTC. The chain links TRBV20-1 to TRBJ1-2; D remains unclear. The germline gives CDR1 DFQATT, CDR2 SNEGSKA (reference sequence). The V end lost 1 base, the J end lost 7 bases, and 19 bases lay between the germline ends. The CDR3 has 15 residues.

Only a few counts were recorded for this clonotype. The CDR3 nucleotides are TGTGCCAGCAGCTTGAGCCGGGGCTCCAATCAGCCCCAGCATTTT. This codes for CASSLSRGSNQPQHF. The V gene is TRBV7-2, the J gene TRBJ1-5; D might be TRBD1 (5 bases). Germline V gives CDR1 SGHTA, CDR2 FQGNSA. The V gene lost 3 bases and the J gene lost 3 bases, with 12 bases spanning the gap. CDR3 length equals 15 residues.

The J gene is TRBJ2-2, the V gene TRBV6-5; the match to TRBD2 covers 12 bases. The CDR3 is 18 amino acids. Germline lookup yields CDR1 MNHEY and CDR2 SVGAGI. The J segment lost 0 bases and the V segment lost 0 bases, leaving 2 bases of the junction unmatched. CDR3 in DNA: TGTGCCAGCAGTTACTCGACTAGCGGGGGCGCGAACACCGGGGAGCTGTTTTTT. Translation gives CASSYSTSGGANTGELFF.

Ten or more counts support this clonotype. The chain has TRBV6-5 and TRBJ2-1, with D maybe TRBD2 (6 bases). Germline CDR1 reads MNHEY; CDR2 reads SVGAGI. Trimming left V 2 bases short and J 0 bases short, with 11 bases between. The CDR3 spans 16 residues. The CDR3 DNA reads TGTGCCAGCAGTTACCCCCCCGGGAGCTCCTACAATGAGCAGTTCTTC. Its translation is CASSYPPGSSYNEQFF.

The V call is TRBV9, the J call TRBJ2-7; 8 nucleotides match TRBD1. V lost 0 bases to trimming and J lost 4 bases; unmatched junction nucleotides: 12. CDR1 and CDR2 (germline): SGDLS, YYNGEE. The CDR3 loop spans 17 amino acids. CDR3 loop: CASSVGPGTGGRYEQYF. The CDR3, as DNA: TGTGCCAGCAGCGTAGGACCAGGGACAGGTGGACGATACGAGCAGTACTTC.

This clonotype was observed a handful of times. The chain combines TRBV13 with TRBJ2-2; 11 bases agree with TRBD1. J lost 6 bases, V lost 5 bases, and 8 bases had no gene match. The germline V gene encodes CDR1 PRHDT and CDR2 FYEKMQ (reference sequence). CDR3 length: 16 residues. The CDR3 bases are TGTGCCAGCAGCCGACTCGCGGGACAGGGGGCCGGGGAGCTGTTTTTT. It is translated as CASSRLAGQGAGELFF. Filled out from reference TRBV13 and TRBJ2-2, the complete variable domain reads AAGVIQSPRHLIKEKRETATLKCYPIPRHDTVYWYQQGPGQDPQFLISFYEKMQSDKGSIPDRFSAQQFSDYHSELNMSSLELGDSALYFCASSRLAGQGAGELFFGEGSRLTVL.

This clonotype appeared a few times. The chain combines TRBV6-5 with TRBJ2-5; D is possibly TRBD1 (6 bases). V lost 2 bases to trimming and J lost 5 bases, with 9 bases between them. The CDR3 consists of 13 residues. Per germline, CDR1 MNHEY and CDR2 SVGAGI. CDR3: CASSYGQSETQYF. For the CDR3, the DNA is TGTGCCAGCAGTTACGGACAGTCGGAGACCCAGTACTTC.